These 7 T cell receptor beta chains share one sample of origin, sequenced in a study of T cells in Graves' hyperthyroidism and ophthalmopathy (dated by TCRdb to the late 2010s). Libraries were prepared through multiplex PCR. This sample was sequenced with an Illumina HiSeq 2000. TCR beta CDR3 regions were amplified from RNA transcripts. The TCR CDR3 was subjected to a first round of RT-PCR using the HTBI primer set and the Qiagen OneStep RT-PCR kit. In-frame beta chains were kept once TCRdb had trimmed the public reads at Q25 with fastp and called clones with MiXCR. Merged by CDR3 protein, the rows form single entries marked with the most common genes and DNA. The sample data list around 800,000 distinct CDR3 sequences, and more than 30% of these were observed just once. The ten largest clones capture 8.9% of the sample. The sequenced sample was blood. The source is a man between 18 and 35 years old with Graves' hyperthyroidism.

The rearrangement joins TRBV7-2 to TRBJ1-1, with D possibly matching TRBD1 (5 bases). CDR3 length equals 14 residues. The V end was cut by 3 bases, the J end by 1 base, with 9 bases between. Germline CDR1 SGHTA, CDR2 FQGNSA. CDR3 protein: CASSLYRPNTEAFF. Written as DNA, the CDR3 is TGTGCCAGCAGCTTGTACAGGCCGAACACTGAAGCTTTCTTT.

This clonotype came up many times. The gene calls are TRBV25-1 and TRBJ1-2; no clear D. Germline loops: CDR1 MGHDK, CDR2 SYGVNS. V was trimmed by 0 bases and J by 8 bases, leaving 13 bases between them. The CDR3 covers 14 residues. The DNA of the CDR3 is TGTGCCAGCAGTGAATATTACAGCCGAGGGGGCTACACCTTC. Its translation is CASSEYYSRGGYTF.

This clonotype was seen more than once but under ten times. V usage is TRBV19 and J usage is TRBJ1-1; no clear D gene. Germline lookup yields CDR1 LNHDA and CDR2 SQIVND (reference sequence). V lost 1 base and J 6 bases, leaving 15 bases between the germline ends. The CDR3 has 15 residues. The CDR3 protein is CASSIVSSFGAEAFF. The CDR3, as DNA: TGTGCCAGTAGTATAGTCTCTTCGTTTGGAGCTGAAGCTTTCTTT. Supplemented by reference TRBV19 and TRBJ1-1, the full variable domain reads DGGITQSPKYLFRKEGQNVTLSCEQNLNHDAMYWYRQDPGQGLRLIYYSQIVNDFQKGDIAEGYSVSREKKESFPLTVTSAQKNPTAFYLCASSIVSSFGAEAFFGQGTRLTVV.

At least ten counts were recorded for this clonotype. The chain employs TRBV12-3 or TRBV12-4 and TRBJ2-7; 7 bases align to TRBD1. The CDR3 consists of 14 residues. J lost 4 bases, V lost 6 bases, and 9 bases had no gene match. In DNA, the CDR3 is TGTGCCAGCAGCTTGCGACAGGGCGCATACGAGCAGTACTTC. Its protein product is CASSLRQGAYEQYF.

The rearrangement joins TRBV9 to TRBJ1-6; D may be TRBD1 (6 bases). Germline loops: CDR1 SGDLS, CDR2 YYNGEE. V was shortened by 4 bases and J by 9 bases, with 14 bases between the two germline ends. The CDR3 is made up of 14 amino acids. CDR3 sequence: CASSSTGLSSPLHF. For the CDR3, the DNA is TGTGCCAGCAGCTCCACAGGGTTATCTTCACCCCTCCACTTT.

This clonotype was counted many times. The chain has TRBV29-1 and TRBJ2-5, with a weak D call TRBD1 (5 bases). The CDR3 consists of 14 residues. Trimming took 3 bases from V and 2 from J, leaving 13 bases between them. The germline gives CDR1 SQVTM, CDR2 ANQGSEA. CDR3 DNA sequence: TGCAGCGTTGATGCGGCAGGGTATCAAGAGACCCAGTACTTC. It codes for CSVDAAGYQETQYF.

V and J are TRBV2 and TRBJ1-6, with D possibly TRBD1 on 5 matching bases. Germline V lookup: CDR1 SNHLY, CDR2 FYNNEI. The CDR3 is 12 amino acids. In DNA form, the CDR3 reads TGTGCAAACCGGGACCCTTATTCACCCCTCCACTTT. Translated: CANRDPYSPLHF.